The 18 T cell receptor beta chains below come from one sample, sequenced in a study of OX40 agonist ivuxolimab in advanced cancers. Libraries were prepared by immunoSEQ multiplex PCR; TCRdb keeps only in-frame clonotypes and omits some of them. Among 78,000 or so clones listed, about nine tenths were seen once. The source material was CD4+ or CD8+ T cells sorted from blood, sampled in a trial of the OX40 agonist ivuxolimab. The origin of the receptors is an adult with an advanced solid tumor such as melanoma, head and neck, liver or kidney cancer.

The V gene is TRBV29-1, the J gene TRBJ2-3, with no clear D. Trimming shortened V by 0 bases and J by 10 bases, and 11 bases separated the two germline ends. Germline V gene sequence: CDR1 SQVTM, CDR2 ANQGSEA. This CDR3 contains 12 residues. For the CDR3, the DNA is TGCAGCGTTGAAGATGGTTCGCATTCGCAGTATTTT. Translated: CSVEDGSHSQYF.

The chain links TRBV6-6 to TRBJ2-7; no reliable D call. V lost 0 bases, J lost 6 bases, and 6 bases lay in between. Germline CDR1 MNHNY, CDR2 SVGAGI (reference sequence). The CDR3 is 12 residues long. As DNA, the CDR3 is TGTGCCAGCAGTTACTCGACTGTCGAGCAGTACTTC. Translation: CASSYSTVEQYF.

The chain is built from TRBV5-1 and TRBJ1-4; TRBD1 matches 8 bases. CDR1 SGHRS and CDR2 YFSETQ come from the germline V gene. The CDR3 has 17 residues. The V and J ends lost 3 bases and 3 bases, in that order; junction bases with no gene match: 10. CDR3 nucleotide sequence: TGCGCCAGCAGCTCGCGGACAGGGAGCGACGCTAATGAAAAACTGTTTTTT. It codes for CASSSRTGSDANEKLFF.

The rearrangement links TRBV19 to TRBJ2-7, with TRBD2 as a possible D gene (6 bases). The CDR3 spans 17 residues. Germline CDR1 and CDR2: LNHDA and SQIVND (reference sequence). V was cut by 0 bases and J by 3 bases, with 18 bases left in between. CDR3 region: CASSIDPGGSHFYEQYF. The CDR3 DNA is TGTGCCAGTAGTATAGATCCCGGGGGATCCCACTTCTACGAGCAGTACTTC.

The chain combines TRBV20-1 with TRBJ1-2; D not certain. Deletions cut 3 bases from V and 2 bases from J, with 4 bases between. CDR1 and CDR2 (germline): DFQATT, SNEGSKA (reference sequence). This CDR3 contains 11 residues. The CDR3 region is CSARLNYGYTF. DNA of the CDR3: TGCAGTGCTAGGTTAAACTATGGCTACACCTTC.

This clone was recorded only once. The CDR3 sequence is CASSPAGGTDTQYF. The CDR3 bases are TGTGCCAGCAGCCCGGCCGGGGGCACAGATACGCAGTATTTT. The chain carries TRBV9 and TRBJ2-3, with a weak D call TRBD2 (5 bases). Trimming took off 4 bases at V and 1 base at J, with 10 bases between the two ends. This CDR3 is 14 amino acids long. Germline CDR1 SGDLS, CDR2 YYNGEE.

V and J are TRBV5-1 and TRBJ1-4; 9 bases align to TRBD1. Trimming removed 4 bases from V and 3 bases from J; junction bases left unmatched: 1. This CDR3 has 14 residues. CDR1 and CDR2 (germline): SGHRS, YFSETQ. CDR3 coding DNA: TGCGCCAGCAGCGGGACAGGGTCTAATGAAAAACTGTTTTTT. Its translation is CASSGTGSNEKLFF.

J is TRBJ1-3 and V is TRBV10-1; D is unresolved. V lost 7 bases, J lost 0 bases, and 10 bases lay in between. The length of the CDR3 is 14 residues. Germline V gene data show CDR1 as WNHNN and CDR2 as SYGVQD (reference sequence). The CDR3 coding sequence is TGCGCCAGCACTCCAGGAGGCTCTGGAAACACCATATATTTT. Amino acids: CASTPGGSGNTIYF.

The V gene is TRBV18, the J gene TRBJ2-3; the D call may be TRBD1 or TRBD2 (5 bases each). Germline V gives CDR1 KGHSH, CDR2 LQKENI. The CDR3 contains 15 residues. Between the trimmed V and J ends, which lost 2 bases and 0 bases, there was a span of 9 bases. The CDR3 reads CASSPTGGSTDTQYF. The CDR3 DNA follows: TGTGCCAGCTCACCAACAGGCGGGAGCACAGATACGCAGTATTTT.

This chain connects TRBV9 to TRBJ2-5; 7 bases are a match to TRBD1. V dropped 0 bases and J dropped 5; count of bases not matched to a gene: 7. This CDR3 has 15 residues. CDR1 is SGDLS, CDR2 YYNGEE, per germline. The CDR3 loop is CASSVGVQGRETQYF. The CDR3 DNA follows: TGTGCCAGCAGCGTAGGCGTACAGGGGCGCGAGACCCAGTACTTC.

The table lists this clone with a count of one. This rearrangement joins TRBV7-2 to TRBJ1-1; D gene unclear. The CDR3 totals 15 residues. Germline V lookup: CDR1 SGHTA, CDR2 FQGNSA. V lost 2 bases, J lost 3 bases, and 13 bases lay in between. The CDR3 loop reads CASSLREAMHTEAFF. CDR3 coding DNA: TGTGCCAGCAGCTTAAGGGAAGCAATGCACACTGAAGCTTTCTTT. The whole variable domain, remainder taken from reference TRBV7-2 and TRBJ1-1, is GAGVSQSPSNKVTEKGKDVELRCDPISGHTALYWYRQSLGQGLEFLIYFQGNSAPDKSGLPSDRFSAERTGGSVSTLTIQRTQQEDSAVYLCASSLREAMHTEAFFGQGTRLTVV.

This chain joins TRBV6-5 and TRBJ1-4; weak D call: TRBD1 (5 bases). The CDR3 is 15 residues long. Per germline, CDR1 MNHEY and CDR2 SVGAGI. Trimming left V 2 bases short and J 6 bases short, with 13 bases between. The CDR3 DNA is TGTGCCAGCAGTTACGTGTCAGGGTGGGATGAAAAACTGTTTTTT. Translating gives CASSYVSGWDEKLFF.

The genes are TRBV18 and TRBJ2-6; perhaps TRBD1 as D (6 bases). The CDR3 is made up of 16 amino acids. Germline values: CDR1 KGHSH, CDR2 LQKENI. V lost 6 bases, J lost 0 bases, and 12 bases lay in between. The CDR3 nucleotides are TGTGCCAGCTCCTCGACAGGCCCCTCTGGGGCCAACGTCCTGACTTTC. It is translated as CASSSTGPSGANVLTF.

This chain uses TRBV6-5 with TRBJ1-2; no reliable D call. The CDR3 extends over 14 amino acids. CDR1 is MNHEY, CDR2 SVGAGI, per germline. Trimming cost V 2 bases and J 2 bases, with 9 bases left between them. CDR3 DNA: TGTGCCAGCAGTTACGCCCGAGGGAACTATGGCTACACCTTC. It encodes CASSYARGNYGYTF.

V and J are TRBV11-2 and TRBJ2-1, with D perhaps given as TRBD1 or TRBD2 (5 bases each). The CDR3 consists of 13 residues. V lost 5 bases, J lost 15 bases, and 20 bases lay in between. The germline V gene has CDR1 SGHAT and CDR2 FQNNGV. The CDR3 DNA reads TGTGCCAGCAGCCCCGATCCGGACTCAAGGGGGTTCTTC. Translating gives CASSPDPDSRGFF. Looking up the rest from reference TRBV11-2 and TRBJ2-1 gives the full variable domain: EAGVAQSPRYKIIEKRQSVAFWCNPISGHATLYWYQQILGQGPKLLIQFQNNGVVDDSQLPKDRFSAERLKGVDSTLKIQPAKLEDSAVYLCASSPDPDSRGFFGPGTRLTVL.

The V call is TRBV7-2, the J call TRBJ2-1, with 8 nucleotides matching TRBD2. The length of the CDR3 is 15 residues. After removal of 1 base from V and 5 bases from J, the junction contained 4 bases not matched to a gene. CDR1 is SGHTA, CDR2 FQGNSA, per germline. CDR3 sequence reads: CASSLDSGGHNEQFF. DNA of the CDR3: TGTGCCAGCAGCTTAGACAGCGGGGGACACAATGAGCAGTTCTTC.

The chain joins TRBV11-2 to TRBJ2-1, with 8 bases that match TRBD2. This CDR3 has 16 amino acids. The V segment lost 6 bases and the J segment 9 bases; nucleotides outside the gene matches: 16. Looked up from germline, CDR1 is SGHAT and CDR2 is FQNNGV. CDR3 nucleotides: TGTGCCAGCAGTTCCGCCCCGGGACTAGTTGCGGTTGAGCAGTTCTTC. Protein: CASSSAPGLVAVEQFF.

V usage is TRBV6-1 and J usage is TRBJ2-2, with 8 nucleotides matching TRBD2. Germline V gene lookup returns CDR1 MNHNS and CDR2 SASEGT. This CDR3 comprises 15 residues. J was trimmed by 6 bases and V by 6 bases; bases with no gene match: 9. CDR3 protein: CASRGGTSAAGELFF. The CDR3 DNA is TGTGCCAGCAGGGGGGGGACTAGTGCAGCCGGGGAGCTGTTTTTT.